This T cell receptor beta chain was found in a study of response to subunit inactivated influenza vaccine. Each CDR3 protein is one row after TCRdb ran MiXCR on the RT-PCR reads. The sample lists about 540,000 distinct CDR3 sequences, roughly a quarter occurring once. V was cut by 0 bases and J by 14 bases, with 11 bases left in between. Germline values: CDR1 MGHRA, CDR2 YSYEKL. This CDR3 contains 13 residues. This same sample was also taken into another study, of T cells expressing NK-cell markers. That work contributes: 5'RACE template switching with UMIs produced the TCR beta cDNA. Sorted CD3+CD56+NKG2C+, CD3+CD56+NKG2C- and CD3+CD56-NKG2C+ T cells provided the TCR beta repertoires. The study found dominant NKG2C+ clonotypes at about 1.0-7.5% of CD8+ T cells in roughly six donors. One observes that, in several donors, these clonotypes were also the leading ones within the CD3+CD56-NKG2C+ fraction. Whether expanded NKG2C+ T cell clones recognized HCMV stayed uncertain.

Specimen: CD4+ T cells sorted from PBMCs, collected roughly 13 days after vaccination. This chain links TRBV4-1 with TRBJ1-6; D not certain. The TCR was taken from a man aged 45 to 65 who received an inactivated influenza vaccine. The CDR3 loop is CASSQDVRGALHF. In DNA, the CDR3 is TGCGCCAGCAGCCAAGATGTCCGTGGGGCCCTCCACTTT.